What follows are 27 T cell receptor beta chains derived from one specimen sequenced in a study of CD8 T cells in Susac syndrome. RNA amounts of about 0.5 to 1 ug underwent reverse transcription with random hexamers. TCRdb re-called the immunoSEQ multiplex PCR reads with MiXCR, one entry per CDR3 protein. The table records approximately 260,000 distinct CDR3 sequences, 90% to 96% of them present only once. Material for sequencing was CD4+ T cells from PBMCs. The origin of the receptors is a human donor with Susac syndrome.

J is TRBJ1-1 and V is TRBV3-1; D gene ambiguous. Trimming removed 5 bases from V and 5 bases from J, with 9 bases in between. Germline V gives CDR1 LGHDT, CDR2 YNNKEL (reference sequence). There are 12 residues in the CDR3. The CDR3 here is CASSSTRTEAFF. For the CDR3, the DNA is TGTGCCAGCAGCTCGACAAGGACTGAAGCTTTCTTT.

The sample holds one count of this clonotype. The CDR3: CASSQAPPSGYYEQYF. DNA for the CDR3: TGCGCCAGCAGCCAAGCCCCTCCTAGCGGATACTACGAGCAGTACTTC. V gene TRBV4-1 combines with J gene TRBJ2-7; 7 bases agree with TRBD2. Trimming removed 1 base from V and 3 bases from J; junction bases left unmatched: 9. The CDR3 spans 16 residues. Per germline, CDR1 MGHRA and CDR2 YSYEKL.

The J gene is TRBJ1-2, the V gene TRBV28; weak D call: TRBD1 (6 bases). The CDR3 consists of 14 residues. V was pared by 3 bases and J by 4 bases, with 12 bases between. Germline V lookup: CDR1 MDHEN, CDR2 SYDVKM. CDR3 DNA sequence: TGTGCCAGCAGTTTTACCCAGGGGAGCTATGGCTACACCTTC. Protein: CASSFTQGSYGYTF.

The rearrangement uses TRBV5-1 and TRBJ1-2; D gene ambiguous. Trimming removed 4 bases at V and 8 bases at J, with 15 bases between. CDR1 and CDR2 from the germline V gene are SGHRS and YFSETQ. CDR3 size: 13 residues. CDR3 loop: CASSPKDGMGYTF. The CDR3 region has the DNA TGCGCCAGCAGCCCGAAGGACGGGATGGGCTACACCTTC.

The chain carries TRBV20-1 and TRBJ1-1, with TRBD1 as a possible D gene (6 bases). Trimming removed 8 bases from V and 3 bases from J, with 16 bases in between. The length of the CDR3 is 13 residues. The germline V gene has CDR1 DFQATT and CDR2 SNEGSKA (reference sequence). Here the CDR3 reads CSLSDRTDTEAFF. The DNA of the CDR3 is TGCAGTTTATCCGACAGGACCGACACTGAAGCTTTCTTT.

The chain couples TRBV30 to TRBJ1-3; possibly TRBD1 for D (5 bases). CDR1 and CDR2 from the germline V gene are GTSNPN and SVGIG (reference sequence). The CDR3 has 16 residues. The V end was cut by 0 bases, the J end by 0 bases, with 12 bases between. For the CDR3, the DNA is TGTGCCTGGAGTGTCTCGGGCAGGGCCTCTGGAAACACCATATATTTT. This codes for CAWSVSGRASGNTIYF.

CDR3 sequence reads: CASSQVDRGTGELFF. Here the CDR3 DNA reads TGCGCCAGCAGCCAAGTGGACAGGGGGACCGGGGAGCTGTTTTTT. The chain uses TRBV4-1 and TRBJ2-2, with TRBD1 matching over 10 bases. The V gene end was trimmed by 1 base and the J gene end by 5 bases; junction bases not matched to a gene: 1. CDR3 length: 15 residues. From germline, CDR1 is MGHRA and CDR2 YSYEKL.

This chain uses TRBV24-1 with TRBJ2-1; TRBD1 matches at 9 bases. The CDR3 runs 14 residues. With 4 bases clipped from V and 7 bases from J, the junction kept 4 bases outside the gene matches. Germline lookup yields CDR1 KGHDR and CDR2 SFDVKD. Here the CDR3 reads CATSELDRGNEQFF. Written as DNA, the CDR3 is TGTGCCACCAGTGAACTGGACAGGGGTAATGAGCAGTTCTTC.

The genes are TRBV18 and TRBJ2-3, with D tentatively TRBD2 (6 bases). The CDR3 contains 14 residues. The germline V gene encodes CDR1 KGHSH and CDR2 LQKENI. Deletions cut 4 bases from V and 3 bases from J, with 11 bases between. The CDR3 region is CASSQAEGTDTQYF. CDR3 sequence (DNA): TGTGCCAGCTCACAGGCGGAGGGAACAGATACGCAGTATTTT.

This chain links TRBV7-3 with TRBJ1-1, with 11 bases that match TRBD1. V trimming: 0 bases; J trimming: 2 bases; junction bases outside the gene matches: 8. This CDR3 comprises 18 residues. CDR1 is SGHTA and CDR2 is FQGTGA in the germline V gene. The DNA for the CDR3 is TGTGCCAGCAGCTTAACGTCATTGGACAGGGGGCCAAACACTGAAGCTTTCTTT. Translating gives CASSLTSLDRGPNTEAFF.

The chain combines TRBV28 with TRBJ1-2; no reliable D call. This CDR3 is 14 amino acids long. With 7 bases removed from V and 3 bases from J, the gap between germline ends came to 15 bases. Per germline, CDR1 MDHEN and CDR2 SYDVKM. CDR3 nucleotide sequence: TGTGCCAGCACCCGACTGCTTCGGGACTATGGCTACACCTTC. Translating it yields CASTRLLRDYGYTF.

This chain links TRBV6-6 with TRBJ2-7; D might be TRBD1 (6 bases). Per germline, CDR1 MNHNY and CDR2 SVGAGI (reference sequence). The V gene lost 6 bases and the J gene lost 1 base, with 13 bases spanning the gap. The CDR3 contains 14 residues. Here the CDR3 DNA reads TGTGCCAGCAGACAGATAGGGGGATCCTACGAGCAGTACTTC. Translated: CASRQIGGSYEQYF.

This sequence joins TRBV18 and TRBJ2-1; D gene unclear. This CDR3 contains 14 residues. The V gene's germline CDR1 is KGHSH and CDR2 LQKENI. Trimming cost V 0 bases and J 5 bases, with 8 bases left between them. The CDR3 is CASSPPALNNEQFF. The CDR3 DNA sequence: TGTGCCAGCTCACCACCGGCGCTGAACAATGAGCAGTTCTTC.

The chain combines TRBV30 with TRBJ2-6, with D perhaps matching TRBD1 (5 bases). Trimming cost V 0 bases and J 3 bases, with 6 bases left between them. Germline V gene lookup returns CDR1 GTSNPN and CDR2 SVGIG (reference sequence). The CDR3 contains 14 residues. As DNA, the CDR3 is TGTGCCTGGAGTGTAGGGGTTGGGGCCAACGTCCTGACTTTC. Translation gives CAWSVGVGANVLTF. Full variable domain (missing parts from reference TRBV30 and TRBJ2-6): SQTIHQWPATLVQPVGSPLSLECTVEGTSNPNLYWYRQAAGRGLQLLFYSVGIGQISSEVPQNLSASRPQDRQFILSSKKLLLSDSGFYLCAWSVGVGANVLTFGAGSRLTVL.

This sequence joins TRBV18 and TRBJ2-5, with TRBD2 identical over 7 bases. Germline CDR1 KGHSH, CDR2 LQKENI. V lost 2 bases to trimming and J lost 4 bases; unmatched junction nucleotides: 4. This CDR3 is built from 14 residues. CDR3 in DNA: TGTGCCAGCTCACCAGGCACTAGCGTAGAGACCCAGTACTTC. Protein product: CASSPGTSVETQYF.

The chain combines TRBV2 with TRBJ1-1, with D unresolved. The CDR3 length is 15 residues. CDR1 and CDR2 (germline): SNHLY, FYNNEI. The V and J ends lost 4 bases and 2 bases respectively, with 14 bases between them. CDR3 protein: CASSVRLARNTEAFF. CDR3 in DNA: TGTGCCAGCAGTGTGAGGCTGGCTCGTAACACTGAAGCTTTCTTT.

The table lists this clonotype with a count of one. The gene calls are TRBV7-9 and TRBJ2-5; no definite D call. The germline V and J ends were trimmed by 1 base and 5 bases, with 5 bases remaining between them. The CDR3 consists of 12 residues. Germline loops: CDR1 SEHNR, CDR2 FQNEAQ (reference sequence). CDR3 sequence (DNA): TGTGCCAGCAGCTTAGTTACGGAGACCCAGTACTTC. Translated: CASSLVTETQYF.

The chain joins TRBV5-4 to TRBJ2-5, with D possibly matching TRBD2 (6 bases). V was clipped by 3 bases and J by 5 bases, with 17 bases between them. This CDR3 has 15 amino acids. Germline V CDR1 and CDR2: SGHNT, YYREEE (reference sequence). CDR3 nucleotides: TGTGCCAGCAGCTCCGGAGGGCCGGTGGAGGAGACCCAGTACTTC. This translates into CASSSGGPVEETQYF.

The CDR3 nucleotides are TGTGCCAGCAGCCAGGAAGATCCGAACACTGAAGCTTTCTTT. Encoded protein: CASSQEDPNTEAFF. The chain is built from TRBV5-4 and TRBJ1-1; no clear D. V lost 4 bases and J lost 1, with 11 bases in between. Germline CDR1 is SGHNT and CDR2 is YYREEE (reference sequence). The CDR3 totals 14 residues.

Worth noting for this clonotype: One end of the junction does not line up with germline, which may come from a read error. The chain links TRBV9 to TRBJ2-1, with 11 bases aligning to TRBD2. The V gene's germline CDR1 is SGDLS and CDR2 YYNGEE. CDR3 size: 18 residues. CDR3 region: CASSVEVAGGPRGNGQFF. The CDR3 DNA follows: TGTGCCAGCAGCGTAGAAGTAGCGGGAGGGCCGAGGGGAAATGGGCAGTTCTTC.

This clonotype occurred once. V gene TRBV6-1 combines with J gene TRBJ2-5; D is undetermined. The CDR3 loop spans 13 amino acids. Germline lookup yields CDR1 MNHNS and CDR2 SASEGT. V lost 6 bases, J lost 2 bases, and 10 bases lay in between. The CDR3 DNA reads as TGTGCCAGCAGAAGTCCAGCGCAAGAGACCCAGTACTTC. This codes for CASRSPAQETQYF.

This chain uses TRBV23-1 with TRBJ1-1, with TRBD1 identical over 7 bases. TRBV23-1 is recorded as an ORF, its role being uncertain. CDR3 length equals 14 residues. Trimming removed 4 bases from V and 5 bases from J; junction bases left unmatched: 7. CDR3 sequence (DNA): TGCGCCAGCAGTCCCGACAGGGCGTGTACTGAAGCTTTCTTT. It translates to CASSPDRACTEAFF.

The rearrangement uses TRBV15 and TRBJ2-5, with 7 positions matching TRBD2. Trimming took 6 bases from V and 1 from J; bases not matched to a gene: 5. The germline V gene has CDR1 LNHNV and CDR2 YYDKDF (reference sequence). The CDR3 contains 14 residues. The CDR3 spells CATRKGLLQETQYF. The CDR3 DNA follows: TGTGCCACCAGAAAGGGACTACTCCAAGAGACCCAGTACTTC.

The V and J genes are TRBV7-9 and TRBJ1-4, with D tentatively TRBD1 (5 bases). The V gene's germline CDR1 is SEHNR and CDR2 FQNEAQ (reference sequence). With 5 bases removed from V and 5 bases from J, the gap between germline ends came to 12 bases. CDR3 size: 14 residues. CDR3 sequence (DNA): TGTGCCAGCAGCCTGGACATCAGGAATGAAAAACTGTTTTTT. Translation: CASSLDIRNEKLFF.

The CDR3 sequence is CASSYRGGQEVAKLFF. The CDR3 DNA reads as TGTGCCAGCAGTTACAGGGGGGGACAGGAGGTGGCGAAACTGTTTTTT. The chain recombines TRBV6-6 with TRBJ1-4; 8 bases are shared with TRBD1. V shed 2 bases and J 11 bases; nucleotides not matched to a gene: 13. The CDR3 spans 16 residues. Germline V gene sequence: CDR1 MNHNY, CDR2 SVGAGI (reference sequence).

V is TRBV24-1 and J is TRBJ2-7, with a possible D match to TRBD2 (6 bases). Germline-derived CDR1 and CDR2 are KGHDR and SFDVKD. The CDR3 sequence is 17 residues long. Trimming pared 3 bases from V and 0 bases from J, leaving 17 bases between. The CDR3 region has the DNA TGTGCCACCAGTGATCCGAAACCCGGGAGTATCTCCTACGAGCAGTACTTC. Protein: CATSDPKPGSISYEQYF.

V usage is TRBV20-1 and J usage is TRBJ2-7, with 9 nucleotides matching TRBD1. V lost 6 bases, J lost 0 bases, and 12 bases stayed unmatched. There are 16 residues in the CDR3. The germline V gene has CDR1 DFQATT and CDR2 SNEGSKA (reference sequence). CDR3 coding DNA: TGCAGTGCGACGCGCCTCGACAGGGGGAGCTCCTACGAGCAGTACTTC. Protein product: CSATRLDRGSSYEQYF.